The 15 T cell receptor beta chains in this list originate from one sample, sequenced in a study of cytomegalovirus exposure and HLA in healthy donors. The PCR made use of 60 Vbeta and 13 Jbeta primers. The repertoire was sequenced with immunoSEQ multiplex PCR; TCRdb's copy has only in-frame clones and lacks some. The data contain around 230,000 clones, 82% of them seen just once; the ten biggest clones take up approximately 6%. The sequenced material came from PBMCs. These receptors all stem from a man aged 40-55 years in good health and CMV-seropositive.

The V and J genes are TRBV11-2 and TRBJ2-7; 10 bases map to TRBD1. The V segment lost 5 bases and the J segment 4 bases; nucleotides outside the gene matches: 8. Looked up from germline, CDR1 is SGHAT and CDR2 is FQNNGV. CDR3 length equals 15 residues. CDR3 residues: CASSPPGTGDYEQYV. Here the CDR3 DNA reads TGTGCCAGCAGCCCGCCAGGGACAGGGGATTACGAGCAGTACGTC.

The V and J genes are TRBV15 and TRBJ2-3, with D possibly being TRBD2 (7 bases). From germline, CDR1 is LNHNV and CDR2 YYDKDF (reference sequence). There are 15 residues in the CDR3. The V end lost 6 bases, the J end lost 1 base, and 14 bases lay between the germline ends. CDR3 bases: TGTGCCACCAGAGGGGGAGGGTTGGGCACAGATACGCAGTATTTT. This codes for CATRGGGLGTDTQYF.

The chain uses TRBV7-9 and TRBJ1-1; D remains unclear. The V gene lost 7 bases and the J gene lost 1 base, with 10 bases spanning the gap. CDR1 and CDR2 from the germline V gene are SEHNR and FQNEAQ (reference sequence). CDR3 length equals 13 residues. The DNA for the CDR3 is TGTGCCAGCAACGGGGTGGCGAACACTGAAGCTTTCTTT. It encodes CASNGVANTEAFF.

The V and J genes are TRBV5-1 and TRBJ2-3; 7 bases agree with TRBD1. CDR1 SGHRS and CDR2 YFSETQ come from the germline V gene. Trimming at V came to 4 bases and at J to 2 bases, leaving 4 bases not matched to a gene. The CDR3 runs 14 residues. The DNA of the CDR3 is TGCGCCAGCAGCGAGGGACAGAACACAGATACGCAGTATTTT. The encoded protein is CASSEGQNTDTQYF.

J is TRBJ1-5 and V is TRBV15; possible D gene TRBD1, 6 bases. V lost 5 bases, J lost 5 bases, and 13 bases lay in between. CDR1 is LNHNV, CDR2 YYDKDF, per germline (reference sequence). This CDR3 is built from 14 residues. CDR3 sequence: CATSGGGAYQPQHF. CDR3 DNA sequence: TGTGCCACCAGCGGCGGGGGGGCCTATCAGCCCCAGCATTTT.

Written as DNA, the CDR3 is TGTGCCAGCAGTGAAAGGGGGGGCGCTAGCTCCTACGAGCAGTACGTC. Encoded protein: CASSERGGASSYEQYV. The chain recombines TRBV6-1 with TRBJ2-7; possibly TRBD2 for D (7 bases). Germline-derived CDR1 and CDR2 are MNHNS and SASEGT. V lost 2 bases to trimming and J lost 0 bases, with 14 bases between them. The CDR3 contains 16 residues.

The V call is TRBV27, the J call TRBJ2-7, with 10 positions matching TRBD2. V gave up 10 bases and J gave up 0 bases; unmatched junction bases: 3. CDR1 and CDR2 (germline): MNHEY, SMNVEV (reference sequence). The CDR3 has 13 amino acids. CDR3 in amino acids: CATGLAVSYEQYF. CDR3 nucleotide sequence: TGTGCCACCGGACTAGCGGTCTCCTACGAGCAGTACTTC.

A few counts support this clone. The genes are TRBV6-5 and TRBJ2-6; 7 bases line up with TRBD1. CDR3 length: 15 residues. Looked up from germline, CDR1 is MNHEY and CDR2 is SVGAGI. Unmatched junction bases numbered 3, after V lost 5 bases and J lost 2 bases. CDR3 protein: CASSAQGAGANVLTF. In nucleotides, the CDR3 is TGTGCCAGCAGTGCCCAGGGGGCTGGGGCCAACGTCCTGACTTTC.

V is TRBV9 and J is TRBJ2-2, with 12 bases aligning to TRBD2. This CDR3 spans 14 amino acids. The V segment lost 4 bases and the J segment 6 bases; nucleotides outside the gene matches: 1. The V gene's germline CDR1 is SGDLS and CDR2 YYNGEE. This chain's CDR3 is CASSPSGRAGELFF. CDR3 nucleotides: TGTGCCAGCAGCCCTAGCGGGAGGGCCGGGGAGCTGTTTTTT.

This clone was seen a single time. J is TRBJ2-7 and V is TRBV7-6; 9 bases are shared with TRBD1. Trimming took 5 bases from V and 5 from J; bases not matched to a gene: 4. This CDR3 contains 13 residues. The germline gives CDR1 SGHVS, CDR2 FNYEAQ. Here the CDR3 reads CASSLGQGHEQYF. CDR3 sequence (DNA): TGTGCCAGCAGCCTTGGACAGGGGCACGAGCAGTACTTC. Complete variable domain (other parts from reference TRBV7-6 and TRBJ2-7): GAGVSQSPRYKVTKRGQDVALRCDPISGHVSLYWYRQALGQGPEFLTYFNYEAQQDKSGLPNDRFSAERPEGSISTLTIQRTEQRDSAMYRCASSLGQGHEQYFGPGTRLTVT.

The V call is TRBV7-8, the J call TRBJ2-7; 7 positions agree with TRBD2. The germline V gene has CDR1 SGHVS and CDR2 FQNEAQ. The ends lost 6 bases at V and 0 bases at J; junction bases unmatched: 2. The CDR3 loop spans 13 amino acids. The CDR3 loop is CASSTSVSYEQYV. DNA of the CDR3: TGTGCCAGCAGTACTAGCGTCTCCTACGAGCAGTACGTC.

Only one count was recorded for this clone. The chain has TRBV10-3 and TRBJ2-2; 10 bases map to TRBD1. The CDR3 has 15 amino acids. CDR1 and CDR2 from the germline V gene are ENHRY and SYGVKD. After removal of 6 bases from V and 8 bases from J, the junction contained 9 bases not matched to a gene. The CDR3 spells CAIRPGTGEFGELFF. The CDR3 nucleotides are TGTGCCATCAGGCCTGGGACAGGGGAATTTGGGGAGCTGTTTTTT.

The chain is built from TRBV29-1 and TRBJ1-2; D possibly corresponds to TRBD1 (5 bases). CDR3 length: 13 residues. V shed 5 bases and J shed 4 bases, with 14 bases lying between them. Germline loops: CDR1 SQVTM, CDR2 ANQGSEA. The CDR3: CSVYGGLVYGYTF. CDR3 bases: TGCAGCGTTTATGGGGGGTTAGTCTATGGCTACACCTTC.

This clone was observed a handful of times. Written as DNA, the CDR3 is TGCGCCAGCAGCCCACAGAGCTCCTACGAGCAGTACTTC. Its protein product is CASSPQSSYEQYF. This chain connects TRBV4-1 to TRBJ2-7; D is ambiguous. The germline V gene encodes CDR1 MGHRA and CDR2 YSYEKL. The CDR3 runs to 13 residues. V was shortened by 4 bases and J by 0 bases, with 7 bases between the two germline ends.

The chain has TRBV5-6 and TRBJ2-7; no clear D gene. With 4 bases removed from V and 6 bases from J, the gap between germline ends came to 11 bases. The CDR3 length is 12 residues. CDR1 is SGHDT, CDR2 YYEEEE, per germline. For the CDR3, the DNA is TGTGCCAGCAGCGTCGATAGTTCCGAGCAGTACTTC. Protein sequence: CASSVDSSEQYF.